Reported below is one TCR beta chain. The sample holds other DNA sequences that translate to the same CDR3. These data originate in a study of blood T cell repertoires in COVID-19. Study at large: Whether acute or convalescent, the COVID-19 samples came from the United States, Italy and Spain. In each case, the material was cDNA or gDNA derived from T cells, B-cell-depleted T cells, or PBMCs.

Assay used: immunoSEQ multiplex PCR; TCRdb lists only in-frame clones, some missing. This repertoire shows some 220,000 clones, around 80% found once; its top ten account for about 7.2%. Trimming left V 8 bases short and J 1 base short, with 14 bases between. This CDR3 is built from 14 residues. Germline CDR1 is MNHEY and CDR2 is SVGAGI. Sample: peripheral blood. J is TRBJ1-1 and V is TRBV6-5; TRBD1 might be the D (5 bases). The sequence came from a woman between 65 and 79 years old with acute or convalescent COVID-19. The CDR3 sequence: CASDRGQGNTEAFF. CDR3 sequence (DNA): TGTGCCAGCGATCGCGGCCAGGGGAACACTGAAGCTTTCTTT.